The clone carrying this T cell receptor beta chain was recorded at least ten times. These data belong to a study of T cells in Graves' hyperthyroidism and ophthalmopathy. PBMCs were collected from an approximately 9.3 ml volume of fresh peripheral blood. CDR3 size: 15 residues. With 5 bases clipped from V and 5 bases from J, the junction kept 6 bases outside the gene matches. Germline V gene data show CDR1 as PRHDT and CDR2 as FYEKMQ (reference sequence). The TCR beta CDR3 regions underwent amplification using RNA transcripts as the source. First-round RT-PCR with HTBI primers amplified the TCR CDR3 region. TCRdb processed the multiplex PCR reads anew with MiXCR; each CDR3 protein has one entry. The sample contains under 350,000 distinct CDR3 sequences, around a sixth of which appear only once.

The gene calls are TRBV13 and TRBJ1-2, with 12 bases that match TRBD1. This clonotype was sampled from a woman aged 45-65 years with Graves' hyperthyroidism. Sequenced sample: blood. In nucleotides, the CDR3 is TGTGCCAGCAGCCACCGGGACAGGGGGCAATATGGCTACACCTTC. It translates to CASSHRDRGQYGYTF.